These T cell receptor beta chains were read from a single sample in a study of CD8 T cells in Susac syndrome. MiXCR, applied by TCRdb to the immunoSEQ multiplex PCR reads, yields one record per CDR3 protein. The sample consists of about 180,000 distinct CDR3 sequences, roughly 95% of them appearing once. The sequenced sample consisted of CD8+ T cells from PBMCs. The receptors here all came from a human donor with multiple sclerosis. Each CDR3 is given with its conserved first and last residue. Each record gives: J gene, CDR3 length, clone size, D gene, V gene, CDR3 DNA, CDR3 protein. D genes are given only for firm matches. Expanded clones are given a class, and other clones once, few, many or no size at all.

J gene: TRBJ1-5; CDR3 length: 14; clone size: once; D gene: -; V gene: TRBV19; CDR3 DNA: TGTGCCAGTAGTGTCCGGGACAGCAATCAGCCCCAGCATTTT; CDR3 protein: CASSVRDSNQPQHF
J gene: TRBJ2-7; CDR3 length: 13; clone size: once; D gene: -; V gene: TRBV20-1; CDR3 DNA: TGCAGTGCTAGGCCCCCAGGGGTTCACGAGCAGTACTTC; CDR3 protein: CSARPPGVHEQYF
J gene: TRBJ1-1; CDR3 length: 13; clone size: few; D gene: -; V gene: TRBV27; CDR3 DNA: TGTGCCAGCAGTTTATGGTTGAACACTGAAGCTTTCTTT; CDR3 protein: CASSLWLNTEAFF
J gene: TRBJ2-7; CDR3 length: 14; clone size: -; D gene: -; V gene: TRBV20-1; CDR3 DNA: TGCAGTGCTAGAGATCCTTTCTTAGGGTACGAGCAGTACTTC; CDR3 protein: CSARDPFLGYEQYF
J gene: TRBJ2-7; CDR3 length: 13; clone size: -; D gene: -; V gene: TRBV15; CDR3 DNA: TGTGCCACCAGCAGCTCTCGGGGTGCCGAGCAGTACTTC; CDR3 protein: CATSSSRGAEQYF
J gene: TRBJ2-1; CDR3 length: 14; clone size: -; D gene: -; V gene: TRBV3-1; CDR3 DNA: TGTGCCAGCAGCCACCGGGGAGGCTACAATGAGCAGTTCTTC; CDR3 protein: CASSHRGGYNEQFF
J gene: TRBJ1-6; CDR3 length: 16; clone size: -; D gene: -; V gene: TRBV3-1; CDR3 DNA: TGTGCCAGCAGCCAAGGACGGTCAAGGGGCAATTCACCCCTCCACTTT; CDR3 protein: CASSQGRSRGNSPLHF
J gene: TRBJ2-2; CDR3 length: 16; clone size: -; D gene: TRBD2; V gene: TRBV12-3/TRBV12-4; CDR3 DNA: TGTGCCAGCAGTACGCCGGGACTAGCGGGGTCCGGGGAGCTGTTTTTT; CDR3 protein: CASSTPGLAGSGELFF
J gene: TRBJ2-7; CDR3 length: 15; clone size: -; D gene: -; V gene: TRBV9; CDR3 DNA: TGTGCCAGCAGCCCATCGGGGTTCTCGGACTACGAGCAGTACTTC; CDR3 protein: CASSPSGFSDYEQYF
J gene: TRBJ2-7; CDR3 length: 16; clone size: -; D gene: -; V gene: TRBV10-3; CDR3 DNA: TGTGCCATCAGTGAGGTGAACCCGGGACGGACCTACGAGCAGTACTTC; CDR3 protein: CAISEVNPGRTYEQYF
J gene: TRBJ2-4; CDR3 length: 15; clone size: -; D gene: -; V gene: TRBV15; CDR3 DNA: TGTGCCACCAGCAGAGCCGCGTTCTACAAAAACATTCAGTACTTC; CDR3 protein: CATSRAAFYKNIQYF
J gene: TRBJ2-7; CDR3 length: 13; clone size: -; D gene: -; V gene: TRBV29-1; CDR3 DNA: TGCAGCGTGATAAACAGGAGCTCCTACGAGCAGTACTTC; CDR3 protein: CSVINRSSYEQYF